Each of the 15 T cell receptor beta chains below was sequenced from the same sample in a study of cytomegalovirus exposure and HLA in healthy donors. Assay: immunoSEQ multiplex PCR; the TCRdb copy retains only in-frame clones and omits some. Of some 170,000 clones in the sample, around 86% were seen once. Sequencing used PBMCs. These receptors were obtained from a young man in good health and CMV-seropositive.

This clone was seen just once. J is TRBJ2-7 and V is TRBV15; D may be TRBD1 (6 bases). The V end was cut by 2 bases, the J end by 1 base, with 18 bases between. This CDR3 spans 17 amino acids. Germline V gene data show CDR1 as LNHNV and CDR2 as YYDKDF (reference sequence). The DNA of the CDR3 is TGTGCCACCAGCAGAAATCCTGTTCGGCAGGGGTCCTACGAGCAGTACTTC. It codes for CATSRNPVRQGSYEQYF.

The CDR3 spells CASSLLEEGAEAFF. The CDR3 DNA follows: TGTGCCAGCAGTCTTTTGGAGGAGGGGGCTGAAGCTTTCTTT. The rearrangement joins TRBV2 to TRBJ1-1; maybe TRBD1 (6 bases). Between the trimmed V and J ends, which lost 5 bases and 6 bases, there was a span of 16 bases. CDR1 is SNHLY, CDR2 FYNNEI, per germline. The CDR3 covers 14 residues.

The V and J genes are TRBV11-3 and TRBJ2-1; a possible D gene is TRBD2 (7 bases). CDR3 size: 13 residues. CDR1 SGHNT and CDR2 YENEEA come from the germline V gene. V was cut by 1 base and J by 9 bases, with 10 bases left in between. The chain's CDR3 is CASSLAGGVEQFF. The CDR3, as DNA: TGTGCCAGCAGCTTAGCGGGGGGCGTTGAGCAGTTCTTC.

This clone was observed a single time. The same CDR3 can be traced to other DNA sequences in this sample. This chain connects TRBV7-3 to TRBJ2-5; maybe TRBD1 (5 bases). The germline V and J ends were trimmed by 5 bases and 1 base, with 8 bases remaining between them. The CDR3 runs to 13 residues. Germline V lookup: CDR1 SGHTA, CDR2 FQGTGA. Here the CDR3 DNA reads TGTGCCAGCAGCAGGGGCAGCCAAGAGACCCAGTACTTC. This gives the protein CASSRGSQETQYF.

The chain has TRBV9 and TRBJ2-2; TRBD1 matches at 12 bases. Germline V gene lookup returns CDR1 SGDLS and CDR2 YYNGEE. Trimming took 4 bases from V and 8 from J; bases not matched to a gene: 6. The CDR3 length is 15 residues. CDR3 in DNA: TGTGCCAGCAGCCCGGGACAGGGGGCGAAAGGGGAGCTGTTTTTT. Amino acid sequence: CASSPGQGAKGELFF.

The chain is built from TRBV9 and TRBJ1-2; D gene unclear. Per the germline V gene, CDR1 is SGDLS and CDR2 is YYNGEE. The V end lost 2 bases, the J end lost 3 bases, and 8 bases lay between the germline ends. The CDR3 spans 13 residues. DNA of the CDR3: TGTGCCAGCAGCGTTGCCGTAGACTATGGCTACACCTTC. It encodes CASSVAVDYGYTF.

This clone was found many times. The rearrangement links TRBV6-4 to TRBJ2-6; no firm D call. CDR1 and CDR2 from the germline V gene are MRHNA and SNTAGT. V lost 2 bases and J lost 0, with 2 bases in between. CDR3 size: 14 residues. The CDR3 DNA sequence: TGTGCCAGCAGTGACGGCTCTGGGGCCAACGTCCTGACTTTC. Translating gives CASSDGSGANVLTF.

The chain combines TRBV6-5 with TRBJ2-7; D is unclear. The germline V gene has CDR1 MNHEY and CDR2 SVGAGI. CDR3 length: 14 residues. V was pared by 4 bases and J by 7 bases, with 17 bases between. Here the CDR3 reads CASSLILGALEQYF. The CDR3 DNA is TGTGCCAGCAGTTTAATCCTTGGAGCCTTGGAGCAGTACTTC.

The J gene is TRBJ2-3, the V gene TRBV5-4, with TRBD2 identical over 12 bases. Germline V gene lookup returns CDR1 SGHNT and CDR2 YYREEE (reference sequence). Trimming at V came to 3 bases and at J to 3 bases, leaving 5 bases not matched to a gene. This CDR3 has 16 residues. CDR3 bases: TGTGCCAGCAGCTCACGACTAGCGGGAGTGACAGATACGCAGTATTTT. Its translation is CASSSRLAGVTDTQYF.

The chain is built from TRBV7-3 and TRBJ2-7, with D perhaps matching TRBD1 or TRBD2 (5 bases each). The CDR3 sequence is 13 residues long. Per the germline V gene, CDR1 is SGHTA and CDR2 is FQGTGA. V was shortened by 5 bases and J by 8 bases, with 16 bases between the two germline ends. The CDR3: CASSTLEGTKQYF. The CDR3 DNA follows: TGTGCCAGCAGCACCCTAGAAGGGACGAAGCAGTACTTC.

The chain combines TRBV7-3 with TRBJ2-6; D might be TRBD1 (5 bases). V lost 5 bases and J 0 bases, leaving 8 bases between the germline ends. This CDR3 is 15 amino acids long. In germline, CDR1 is SGHTA, CDR2 FQGTGA. This CDR3 is CASSQQVSGANVLTF. The CDR3 nucleotides are TGTGCCAGCAGCCAACAGGTCTCTGGGGCCAACGTCCTGACTTTC.

In its sample, this clone was seen a few times. The rearrangement joins TRBV7-2 to TRBJ1-1; unclear D gene. V was clipped by 1 base and J by 1 base, with 7 bases between them. Germline lookup yields CDR1 SGHTA and CDR2 FQGNSA. The CDR3 is 14 amino acids. In DNA, the CDR3 is TGTGCCAGCAGCTTAGTACTGGAGAACACTGAAGCTTTCTTT. Amino acid sequence: CASSLVLENTEAFF.

The V call is TRBV13, the J call TRBJ2-7; D gene uncertain. Trimming cost V 6 bases and J 2 bases, with 11 bases left between them. The CDR3 is 13 residues long. Germline V gives CDR1 PRHDT, CDR2 FYEKMQ (reference sequence). The CDR3 sequence: CASSSGPPYEQYF. The CDR3 DNA follows: TGTGCCAGCAGTTCCGGACCTCCCTACGAGCAGTACTTC.

The chain recombines TRBV6-5 with TRBJ1-6; tentatively, D is TRBD1 (5 bases). Trimming removed 2 bases from V and 9 bases from J, with 14 bases in between. The CDR3 consists of 15 residues. Looked up from germline, CDR1 is MNHEY and CDR2 is SVGAGI. CDR3 protein: CASSYEGSRGSPLHF. The CDR3 DNA is TGTGCCAGCAGTTACGAGGGGTCGAGGGGTTCACCCCTCCACTTT.

This clone was seen repeatedly, ten times or more. Additional DNA sequences in this sample encode the identical CDR3. The chain uses TRBV7-6 and TRBJ2-7, with 9 positions matching TRBD2. The germline CDR1 and CDR2 sequences are SGHVS and FNYEAQ. With V trimmed by 7 bases and J by 5 bases, 15 bases remained unmatched. The CDR3 runs 16 residues. Here the CDR3 DNA reads TGTGCCAGCACAGCTTCTCCAGCGGGAGGTTTGGACGAGCAGTACTTC. Its translation: CASTASPAGGLDEQYF.